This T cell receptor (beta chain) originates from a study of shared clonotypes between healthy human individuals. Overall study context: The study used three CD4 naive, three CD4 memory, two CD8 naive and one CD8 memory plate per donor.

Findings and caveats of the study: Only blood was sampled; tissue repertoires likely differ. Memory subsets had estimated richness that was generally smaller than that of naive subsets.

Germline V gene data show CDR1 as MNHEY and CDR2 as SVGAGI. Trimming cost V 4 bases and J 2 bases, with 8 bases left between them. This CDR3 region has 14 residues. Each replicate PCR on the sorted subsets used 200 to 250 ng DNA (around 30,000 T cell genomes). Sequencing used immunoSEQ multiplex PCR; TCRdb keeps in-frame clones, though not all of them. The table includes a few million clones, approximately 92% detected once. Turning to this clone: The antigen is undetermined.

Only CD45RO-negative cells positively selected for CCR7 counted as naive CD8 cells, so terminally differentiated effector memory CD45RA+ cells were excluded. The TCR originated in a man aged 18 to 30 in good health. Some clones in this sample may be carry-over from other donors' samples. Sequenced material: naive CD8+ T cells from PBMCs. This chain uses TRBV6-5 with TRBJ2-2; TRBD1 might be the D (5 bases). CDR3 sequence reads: CASSSDRNTGELFF. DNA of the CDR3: TGTGCCAGCAGTTCCGACAGAAACACCGGGGAGCTGTTTTTT.